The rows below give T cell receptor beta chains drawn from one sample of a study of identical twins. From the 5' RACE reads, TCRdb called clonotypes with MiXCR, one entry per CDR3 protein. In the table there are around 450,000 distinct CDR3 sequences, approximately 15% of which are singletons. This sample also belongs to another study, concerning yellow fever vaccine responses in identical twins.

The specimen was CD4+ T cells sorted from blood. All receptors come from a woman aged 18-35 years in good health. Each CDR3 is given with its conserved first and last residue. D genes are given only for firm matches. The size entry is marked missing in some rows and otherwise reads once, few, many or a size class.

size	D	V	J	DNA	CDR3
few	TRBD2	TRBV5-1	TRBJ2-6	TGCGCCAGCAGCGAGACCCGGGACTACCCAAACTCTGGGGCCAACGTCCTGACTTTC	CASSETRDYPNSGANVLTF
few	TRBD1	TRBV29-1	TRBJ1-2	TGCAGCGTTAAACAGGGGTGGGACTATGGCTACACCTTC	CSVKQGWDYGYTF
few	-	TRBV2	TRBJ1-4	TGTGCCAGCAGACCGACAGTACTGGGGGAAAAACTGTTTTTT	CASRPTVLGEKLFF
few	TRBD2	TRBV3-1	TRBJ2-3	TGTGCCAGCAGCCAGGATGGGACTAGCGGGGGGGCTAGCGATACGCAGTATTTT	CASSQDGTSGGASDTQYF
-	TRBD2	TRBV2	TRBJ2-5	TGTGCCCTCAGTTGGGGGAGGCGACTAGCGGGGGGCCCTGTAGAGACCCAGTACTTC	CALSWGRRLAGGPVETQYF
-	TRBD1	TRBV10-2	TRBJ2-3	TGCGCCAGCAAGGGGGCCCTGCGCACAGATACGCAGTATTTT	CASKGALRTDTQYF
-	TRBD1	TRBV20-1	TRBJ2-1	TGCAGTGCTAGAGATCTTAGGGGACAGGGGGCTCTCAATGAGCAGTTCTTC	CSARDLRGQGALNEQFF
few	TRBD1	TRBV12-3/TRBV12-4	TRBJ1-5	TGTGCCAGCACACCTGACAGGGGGAGTTACAATCAGCCCCAGCATTTT	CASTPDRGSYNQPQHF
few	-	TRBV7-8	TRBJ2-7	TGTGCCAGCAGCTTAGAGGGGGGACACTACGAGCAGTACTTC	CASSLEGGHYEQYF
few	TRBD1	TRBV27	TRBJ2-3	TGTGCCAGCAGTAACCCGACAGGGTACACAGATACGCAGTATTTT	CASSNPTGYTDTQYF
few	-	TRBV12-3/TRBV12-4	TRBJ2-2	TGTGCCAGCAGTCTTGAGGCGGGTGATAGCGGCGCGGCGATTTTT	CASSLEAGDSGAAIF
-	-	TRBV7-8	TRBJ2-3	TGTGCCAGCAGCTCCTTGGCTCGGCGGGCAGGAGATACGCAGTATTTT	CASSSLARRAGDTQYF
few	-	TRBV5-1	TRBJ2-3	TGCGCCAGCAGCGTCCTAGGAGCTAGCACAGATACGCAGTATTTT	CASSVLGASTDTQYF
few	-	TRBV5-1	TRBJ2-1	TGCGCCAGCAGTACACAGGGGAGGAGCTCCTACAATGAGCAGTTCTTC	CASSTQGRSSYNEQFF
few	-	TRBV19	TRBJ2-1	TGTGCCAGTAGAGGGCAGTACAATGAGCAGTTCTTC	CASRGQYNEQFF
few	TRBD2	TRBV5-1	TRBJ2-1	TGCGCCAGCAGCGGCATAGCGGGGGCGGCCTACAATGAGCAGTTCTTC	CASSGIAGAAYNEQFF
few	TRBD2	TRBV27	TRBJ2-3	TGTGCCAGCAGTTTATTTAGGCTGGGGGGGGCGCAGTATTTT	CASSLFRLGGAQYF
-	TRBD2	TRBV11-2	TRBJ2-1	TGTGCCAGCAGCTTAGGCAGCAGCACTAGCGGGAGGAAGGATGAGCAGTTCTTC	CASSLGSSTSGRKDEQFF
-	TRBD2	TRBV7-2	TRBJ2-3	TGTGCCAGCAGCTTCATTACTAGCGGTGAGGATACGCAGTATTTT	CASSFITSGEDTQYF
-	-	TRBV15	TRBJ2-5	TGTGCCACCAGCAGAGATCCGGGTTTTGCGGCAGTGGGAGAGACCCAGTACTTC	CATSRDPGFAAVGETQYF
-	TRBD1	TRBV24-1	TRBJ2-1	TGTGCCACCAGTGACCCCGGGACAGGGAAAAACAATGAGCAGTTCTTC	CATSDPGTGKNNEQFF
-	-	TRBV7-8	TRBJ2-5	TGTGCCAGCAGCTTATCGTTTCAGGGGGAGACCCAGTACTTC	CASSLSFQGETQYF
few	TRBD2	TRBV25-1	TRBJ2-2	TGTGCCAGCAGTCGGGCCCTAGCGGGAGAGTCCGGGGAGCTGTTTTTT	CASSRALAGESGELFF
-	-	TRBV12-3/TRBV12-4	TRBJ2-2	TGTGCCAGCAGTTCCGACGACCGGAACACCGGGGAGCTGTTTTTT	CASSSDDRNTGELFF